These 5 T cell receptor beta chains were sequenced from one sample in a study of T cell responses to AZD1222 COVID-19 vaccine. Libraries were prepared by immunoSEQ multiplex PCR; TCRdb keeps only in-frame clonotypes and omits some of them. The repertoire holds about 130,000 clones, with 75% to 90% as singletons. The sample in question was peripheral blood, obtained on day 0 of AZD1222 vaccination. These receptor sequences come from an adult in good health.

V usage is TRBV24-1 and J usage is TRBJ1-2; 8 bases map to TRBD1. V lost 4 bases and J lost 3; bases outside the gene matches: 3. Germline CDR1 KGHDR, CDR2 SFDVKD. This CDR3 comprises 14 residues. The CDR3: CATSEGGQDYGYTF. In DNA, the CDR3 is TGTGCCACCAGTGAGGGGGGACAGGACTATGGCTACACCTTC.

The V and J genes are TRBV15 and TRBJ1-6; D is ambiguous. V shed 0 bases and J shed 8 bases, with 14 bases lying between them. The CDR3 consists of 16 residues. Germline V gene sequence: CDR1 LNHNV, CDR2 YYDKDF (reference sequence). In nucleotides, the CDR3 is TGTGCCACCAGCAGAGAGAGGATAAAGATAGATTCACCCCTCCACTTT. Translation gives CATSRERIKIDSPLHF.

V and J are TRBV7-2 and TRBJ2-7, with 11 bases aligning to TRBD2. The CDR3 is 15 amino acids. V lost 5 bases and J lost 6; bases outside the gene matches: 9. Germline CDR1 reads SGHTA; CDR2 reads FQGNSA. CDR3 sequence (DNA): TGTGCCAGCAGCCTAGAGAGACTAGCGGGATCCGAGCAGTACTTC. Residues: CASSLERLAGSEQYF.

The V call is TRBV30, the J call TRBJ1-5; D gene unclear. This CDR3 is built from 14 residues. The ends were cut back, 2 bases at V and 0 bases at J, with 8 bases in the middle. Germline V gene data show CDR1 as GTSNPN and CDR2 as SVGIG (reference sequence). The CDR3 DNA sequence: TGTGCCTGGAGTACGGGGTATAGCAATCAGCCCCAGCATTTT. Protein product: CAWSTGYSNQPQHF.

This clone was seen only a few times. V and J are TRBV7-9 and TRBJ1-2; no firm D call. The CDR3 extends over 19 amino acids. V lost 4 bases, J lost 7 bases, and 31 bases lay in between. Germline CDR1 is SEHNR and CDR2 is FQNEAQ (reference sequence). Here the CDR3 DNA reads TGTGCCAGCAGCTCGACTGTGTGGGAGAGTCGGGCGGCATTAACTGGCTACACCTTC. Translating it yields CASSSTVWESRAALTGYTF.